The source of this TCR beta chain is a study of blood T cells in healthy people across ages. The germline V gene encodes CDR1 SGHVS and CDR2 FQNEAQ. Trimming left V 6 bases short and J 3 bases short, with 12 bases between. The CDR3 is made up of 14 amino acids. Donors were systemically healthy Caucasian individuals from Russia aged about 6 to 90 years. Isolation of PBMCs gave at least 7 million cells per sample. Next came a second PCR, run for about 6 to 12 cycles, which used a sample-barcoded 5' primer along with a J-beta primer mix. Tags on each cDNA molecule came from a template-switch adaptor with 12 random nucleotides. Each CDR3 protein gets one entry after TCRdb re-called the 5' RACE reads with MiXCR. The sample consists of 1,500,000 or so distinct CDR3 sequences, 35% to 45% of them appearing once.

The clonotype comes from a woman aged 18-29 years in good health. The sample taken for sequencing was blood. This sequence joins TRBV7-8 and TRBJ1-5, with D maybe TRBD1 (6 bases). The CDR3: CASRQTGNNQPQHF. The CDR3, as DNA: TGTGCCAGCAGGCAGACAGGAAACAATCAGCCCCAGCATTTT.